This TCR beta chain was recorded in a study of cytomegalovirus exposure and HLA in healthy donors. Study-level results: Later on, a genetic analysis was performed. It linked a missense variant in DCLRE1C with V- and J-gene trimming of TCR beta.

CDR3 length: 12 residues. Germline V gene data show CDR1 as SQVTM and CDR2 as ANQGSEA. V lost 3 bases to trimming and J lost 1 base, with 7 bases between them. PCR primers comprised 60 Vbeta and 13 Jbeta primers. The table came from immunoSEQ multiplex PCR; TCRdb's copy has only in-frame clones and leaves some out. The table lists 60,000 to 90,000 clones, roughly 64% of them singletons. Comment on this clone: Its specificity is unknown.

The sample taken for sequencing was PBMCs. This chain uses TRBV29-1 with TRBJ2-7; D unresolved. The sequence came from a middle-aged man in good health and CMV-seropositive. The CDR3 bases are TGCAGCGTTGAGGCCAGTTCCTACGAGCAGTACTTC. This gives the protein CSVEASSYEQYF.